Following are 5 T cell receptor beta chains from one sample sequenced in a study of OX40 agonist ivuxolimab in advanced cancers. Libraries were constructed by the immunoSEQ multiplex PCR assay. The table was pulled from immuneACCESS by TCRdb, which kept in-frame rearrangements only. Such tables lose some clones; where checked, under half of the loss comes from unresolved V genes, and the rest has no known cause. The sample data list over 75,000 clones, and around 90% of these were observed just once. In total, the top ten clones hold around 1.5% of the sample. Source: CD4+ or CD8+ T cells sorted from blood, taken in a trial of the OX40 agonist ivuxolimab. These receptors were collected from an adult with an advanced solid tumor such as melanoma, head and neck, liver or kidney cancer.

The genes are TRBV7-2 and TRBJ2-7; maybe TRBD1 (6 bases). The CDR3 has 13 amino acids. Germline lookup yields CDR1 SGHTA and CDR2 FQGNSA. V lost 5 bases and J 12 bases, leaving 20 bases between the germline ends. CDR3: CASSIASTGNPYF. The DNA for the CDR3 is TGTGCCAGCAGCATCGCCTCAACAGGGAATCCGTACTTC.

This sequence joins TRBV7-2 and TRBJ2-2; TRBD2 aligns across 11 bases. V dropped 5 bases and J dropped 6; count of bases not matched to a gene: 5. This CDR3 spans 15 amino acids. CDR1 SGHTA and CDR2 FQGNSA come from the germline V gene. In nucleotides, the CDR3 is TGTGCCAGCAGCGTTAGCGGGAGGGTATCCGGGGAGCTGTTTTTT. Amino acid sequence: CASSVSGRVSGELFF. Full variable domain (remainder filled in from reference TRBV7-2 and TRBJ2-2): GAGVSQSPSNKVTEKGKDVELRCDPISGHTALYWYRQSLGQGLEFLIYFQGNSAPDKSGLPSDRFSAERTGGSVSTLTIQRTQQEDSAVYLCASSVSGRVSGELFFGEGSRLTVL.

J is TRBJ1-1 and V is TRBV6-5; the match to TRBD1 covers 7 bases. With V trimmed by 0 bases and J by 5 bases, 9 bases remained unmatched. The CDR3 has 16 amino acids. Germline-derived CDR1 and CDR2 are MNHEY and SVGAGI. CDR3 DNA sequence: TGTGCCAGCAGTTACTCGATATGGGCAGGGGGGACTGAAGCTTTCTTT. It yields the protein CASSYSIWAGGTEAFF.

V gene TRBV12-5 combines with J gene TRBJ1-2; D is unresolved. CDR3 length equals 11 residues. Germline V gene lookup returns CDR1 LGHNT and CDR2 FRNRAP. Deletions cut 2 bases from V and 8 bases from J, with 6 bases between. The CDR3 DNA sequence: TGTGCTAGTGGTTTGCGTGGGGGCTACACCTTC. Amino acid sequence: CASGLRGGYTF.

The genes are TRBV30 and TRBJ2-2; maybe TRBD1 (5 bases). The CDR3 is 14 amino acids. V lost 3 bases to trimming and J lost 7 bases, with 15 bases between them. Germline CDR1 reads GTSNPN; CDR2 reads SVGIG (reference sequence). The CDR3 sequence: CAWSSSGSSGELFF. The CDR3 coding sequence is TGTGCCTGGAGCTCATCAGGGTCCAGCGGGGAGCTGTTTTTT.